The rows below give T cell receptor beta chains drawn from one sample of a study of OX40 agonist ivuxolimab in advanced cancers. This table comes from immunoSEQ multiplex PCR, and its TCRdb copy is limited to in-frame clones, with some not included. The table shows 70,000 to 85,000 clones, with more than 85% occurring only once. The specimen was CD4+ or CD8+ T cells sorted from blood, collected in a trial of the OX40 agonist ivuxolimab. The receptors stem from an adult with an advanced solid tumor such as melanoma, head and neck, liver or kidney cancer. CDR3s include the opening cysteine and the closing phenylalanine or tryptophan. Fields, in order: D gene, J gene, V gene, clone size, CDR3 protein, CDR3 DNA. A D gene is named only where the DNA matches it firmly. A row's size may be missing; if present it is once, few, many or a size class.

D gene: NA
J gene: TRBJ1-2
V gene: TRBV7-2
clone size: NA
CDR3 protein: CASSLRTGYTF
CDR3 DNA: TGTGCCAGCAGCTTACGAACTGGCTACACCTTC

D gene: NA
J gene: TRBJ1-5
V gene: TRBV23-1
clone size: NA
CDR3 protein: CASSPTRDTGRDQPQHF
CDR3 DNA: TGCGCCAGCAGCCCGACCCGGGACACCGGACGGGATCAGCCCCAGCATTTT

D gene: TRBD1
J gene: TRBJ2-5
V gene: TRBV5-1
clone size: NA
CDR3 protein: CASSRYPGQARETQYF
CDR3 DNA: TGCGCCAGCAGCCGGTACCCCGGACAGGCGAGGGAGACCCAGTACTTC

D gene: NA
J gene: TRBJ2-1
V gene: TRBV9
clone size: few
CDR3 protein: CASSVATGVGVGVSYNEQFF
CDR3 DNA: TGTGCCAGCAGCGTAGCTACTGGGGTTGGTGTAGGTGTCTCCTACAATGAGCAGTTCTTC

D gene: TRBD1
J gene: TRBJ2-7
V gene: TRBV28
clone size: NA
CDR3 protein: CASKSDRGASYEQYF
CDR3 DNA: TGTGCCAGCAAGTCCGACAGGGGTGCCTCCTACGAGCAGTACTTC

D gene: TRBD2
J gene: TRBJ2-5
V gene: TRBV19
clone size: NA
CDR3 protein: CASRRLAGKDETQYF
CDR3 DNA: TGTGCCAGTAGGAGACTAGCGGGGAAAGATGAGACCCAGTACTTC

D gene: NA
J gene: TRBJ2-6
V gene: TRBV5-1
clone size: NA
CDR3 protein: CASSLDSGANVLTF
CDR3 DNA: TGCGCCAGCAGCTTGGATTCTGGGGCCAACGTCCTGACTTTC

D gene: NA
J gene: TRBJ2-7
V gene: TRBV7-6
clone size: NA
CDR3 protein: CASSLSGRAYEQYF
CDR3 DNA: TGTGCCAGCAGCTTATCGGGCAGGGCCTACGAGCAGTACTTC

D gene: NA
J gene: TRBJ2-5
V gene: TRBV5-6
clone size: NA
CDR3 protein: CASSLVGSLPGHGKETQYF
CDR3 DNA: TGTGCCAGCAGCTTAGTAGGTTCCCTACCGGGACATGGGAAAGAGACCCAGTACTTC

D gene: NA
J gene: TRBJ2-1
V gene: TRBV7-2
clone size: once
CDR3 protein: CASSLNIRYEQFF
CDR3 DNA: TGTGCCAGCAGCTTAAATATAAGGTATGAGCAGTTCTTC

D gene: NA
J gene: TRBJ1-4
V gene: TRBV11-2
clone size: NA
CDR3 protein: CASSSPGRPEKLFF
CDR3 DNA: TGTGCCAGCAGCTCACCGGGACGGCCTGAAAAACTGTTTTTT

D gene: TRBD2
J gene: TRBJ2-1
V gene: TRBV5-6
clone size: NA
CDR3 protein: CASSLLLAEYNEQFF
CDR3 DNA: TGTGCCAGCAGCTTGCTACTAGCGGAGTACAATGAGCAGTTCTTC

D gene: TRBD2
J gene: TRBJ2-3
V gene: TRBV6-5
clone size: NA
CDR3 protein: CASSYRAGAEDTQYF
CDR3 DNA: TGTGCCAGCAGTTACAGAGCGGGAGCAGAAGATACGCAGTATTTT

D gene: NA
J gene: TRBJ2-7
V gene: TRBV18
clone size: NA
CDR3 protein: CASSPSSDGLEQYF
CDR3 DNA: TGTGCCAGCTCCCCATCTAGCGACGGCCTAGAGCAGTACTTC

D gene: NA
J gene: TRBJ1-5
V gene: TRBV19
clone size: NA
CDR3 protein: CASSISGARSNQPQHF
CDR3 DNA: TGTGCCAGTAGTATTTCTGGCGCGAGGAGCAATCAGCCCCAGCATTTT

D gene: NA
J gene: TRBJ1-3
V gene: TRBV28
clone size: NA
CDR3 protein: CASSLFNTIYF
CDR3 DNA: TGTGCCAGCAGTTTGTTTAACACCATATATTTT

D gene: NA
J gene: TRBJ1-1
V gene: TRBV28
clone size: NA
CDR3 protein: CASPAASDRLNTEAFF
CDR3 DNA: TGTGCCAGCCCAGCAGCCTCGGACAGATTGAACACTGAAGCTTTCTTT

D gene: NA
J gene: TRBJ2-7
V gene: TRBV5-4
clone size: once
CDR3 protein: CASSGPFEQYF
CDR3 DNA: TGTGCCAGCAGCGGACCCTTTGAGCAGTACTTC

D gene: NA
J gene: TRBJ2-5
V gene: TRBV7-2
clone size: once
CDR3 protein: CASSQQGYQETQYF
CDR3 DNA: TGTGCCAGCAGTCAACAGGGATACCAAGAGACCCAGTACTTC

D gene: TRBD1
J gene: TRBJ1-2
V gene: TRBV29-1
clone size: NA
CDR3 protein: CSAVTGEVGYGYTF
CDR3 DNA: TGCAGCGCCGTTACAGGGGAGGTTGGGTATGGCTACACCTTC

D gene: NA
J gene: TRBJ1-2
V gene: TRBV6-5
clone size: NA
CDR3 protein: CASSYSDGTYGYTF
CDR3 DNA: TGTGCCAGCAGTTACTCCGACGGAACCTATGGCTACACCTTC

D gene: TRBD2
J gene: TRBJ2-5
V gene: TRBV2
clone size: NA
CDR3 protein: CASSEGGLAGRGETQYF
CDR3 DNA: TGTGCCAGCAGTGAAGGAGGTCTAGCGGGGAGGGGAGAGACCCAGTACTTC

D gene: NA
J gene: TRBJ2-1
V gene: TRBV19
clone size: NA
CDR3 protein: CASSIDWGIEQFF
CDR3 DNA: TGTGCCAGTAGTATAGATTGGGGTATTGAGCAGTTCTTC

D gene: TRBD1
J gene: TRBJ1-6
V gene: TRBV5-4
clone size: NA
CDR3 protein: CASSLFHRDRGNSPLHF
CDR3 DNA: TGTGCCAGCAGCTTATTTCACCGGGACAGGGGTAATTCACCCCTCCACTTT

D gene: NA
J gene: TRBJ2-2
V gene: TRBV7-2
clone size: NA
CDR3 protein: CASSLRRGTGELFF
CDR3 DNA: TGTGCCAGCAGCCTCAGACGCGGCACCGGGGAGCTGTTTTTT

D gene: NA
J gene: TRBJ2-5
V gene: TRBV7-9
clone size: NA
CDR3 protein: CASSLGGDSEETQYF
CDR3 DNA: TGTGCCAGCAGCTTAGGGGGGGACAGTGAAGAGACCCAGTACTTC